The 18 T cell receptor beta chains reported below all come from one sample, sequenced in a study of blood T cell repertoires in COVID-19. The table came from immunoSEQ multiplex PCR; TCRdb's copy has only in-frame clones and leaves some out. This sample has about 130,000 clones, with approximately 83% found just once. The specimen sequenced was peripheral blood. The receptors here all came from a woman older than 75 with acute or convalescent COVID-19.

This chain joins TRBV10-1 and TRBJ1-6, with no clear D. V lost 6 bases to trimming and J lost 9 bases, with 12 bases between them. This CDR3 spans 13 amino acids. The germline CDR1 and CDR2 sequences are WNHNN and SYGVQD (reference sequence). In DNA form, the CDR3 reads TGCGCCAGCAGCTCGGATGGAGGTTCACCCCTCCACTTT. It is translated as CASSSDGGSPLHF.

This sequence joins TRBV5-6 and TRBJ2-3; D not resolved. This CDR3 comprises 15 residues. Germline V CDR1 and CDR2: SGHDT, YYEEEE. V lost 4 bases and J lost 0, with 12 bases in between. In nucleotides, the CDR3 is TGTGCCAGCAGCCCGGGTTGGAGAAGCACAGATACGCAGTATTTT. Translating gives CASSPGWRSTDTQYF.

The rearrangement links TRBV6-5 to TRBJ2-7; no clear D. There are 15 residues in the CDR3. Germline CDR1 reads MNHEY; CDR2 reads SVGAGI. With 2 bases removed from V and 5 bases from J, the gap between germline ends came to 16 bases. The CDR3 region has the DNA TGTGCCAGCAGTTACAGCAGGAACACCCTCGACGAGCAGTACTTC. This translates into CASSYSRNTLDEQYF.

The rearrangement joins TRBV6-6 to TRBJ2-3; maybe TRBD1 (5 bases). The V gene's germline CDR1 is MNHNY and CDR2 SVGAGI (reference sequence). There are 12 residues in the CDR3. Trimming took off 5 bases at V and 4 bases at J, with 7 bases between the two ends. CDR3 loop: CASSDSPDTQYF. The DNA for the CDR3 is TGTGCCAGCAGTGACAGTCCAGATACGCAGTATTTT.

The count of this clone is one. The rearrangement uses TRBV19 and TRBJ1-6, with D maybe TRBD1 (5 bases). The CDR3 runs to 14 residues. Trimming left V 8 bases short and J 6 bases short, with 14 bases between. The germline V gene has CDR1 LNHDA and CDR2 SQIVND (reference sequence). CDR3 region: CASESRESNSPLHF. CDR3 coding DNA: TGTGCCAGTGAAAGCAGGGAATCTAATTCACCCCTCCACTTT.

The chain couples TRBV27 to TRBJ1-2; D perhaps matches TRBD1 (5 bases). CDR3 length equals 15 residues. Germline V gene sequence: CDR1 MNHEY, CDR2 SMNVEV (reference sequence). V shed 1 base and J shed 0 bases, with 9 bases lying between them. The CDR3 sequence is CASSLLGTPNYGYTF. As DNA, the CDR3 is TGTGCCAGCAGTTTATTAGGGACTCCTAACTATGGCTACACCTTC.

The chain carries TRBV13 and TRBJ2-3, with no clear D. CDR3 length equals 17 residues. Germline assignment: CDR1 PRHDT and CDR2 FYEKMQ (reference sequence). V lost 1 base, J lost 0 bases, and 14 bases lay in between. The CDR3 sequence: CASSLESGNSSTDTQYF. The CDR3, as DNA: TGTGCCAGCAGCTTAGAGTCAGGTAACTCTAGCACAGATACGCAGTATTTT.

CDR3 sequence reads: CASLSSGGGTEAFF. The CDR3 coding sequence is TGTGCCAGCCTTAGTTCGGGGGGTGGTACTGAAGCTTTCTTT. The gene calls are TRBV6-5 and TRBJ1-1; TRBD1 might be the D (5 bases). The CDR3 length is 14 residues. V was pared by 8 bases and J by 5 bases, with 18 bases between. Germline loops: CDR1 MNHEY, CDR2 SVGAGI.

This chain connects TRBV9 to TRBJ2-1; the match to TRBD2 covers 11 bases. CDR1 is SGDLS, CDR2 YYNGEE, per germline. The junction had 4 bases not matched to a gene; V was cut back by 3 bases and J by 2 bases. The CDR3 spans 16 residues. Here the CDR3 reads CASSALTSGAYNEQFF. The CDR3 nucleotides read TGTGCCAGCAGCGCCTTGACTAGCGGGGCCTACAATGAGCAGTTCTTC. Complete variable domain (other parts from reference TRBV9 and TRBJ2-1): DSGVTQTPKHLITATGQRVTLRCSPRSGDLSVYWYQQSLDQGLQFLIQYYNGEERAKGNILERFSAQQFPDLHSELNLSSLELGDSALYFCASSALTSGAYNEQFFGPGTRLTVL.

The rearrangement joins TRBV10-3 to TRBJ1-2, with D tentatively TRBD1 (6 bases). Germline CDR1 and CDR2: ENHRY and SYGVKD. Trimming took off 5 bases at V and 2 bases at J, with 9 bases between the two ends. CDR3 length equals 13 residues. The CDR3 DNA follows: TGTGCCATCAGTAGGACAGAGAACTATGGCTACACCTTC. It yields the protein CAISRTENYGYTF.

This clone was detected only once. The chain has TRBV3-1 (or the pseudogene TRBV3-2) and TRBJ2-7; possibly TRBD2 for D (6 bases). This CDR3 has 13 amino acids. V shed 1 base and J shed 5 bases, with 9 bases lying between them. CDR1 and CDR2 from the germline V gene are LGHDT and YNNKEL (reference sequence). The chain's CDR3 is CASSQAGDDEQYF. CDR3 coding DNA: TGTGCCAGCAGCCAAGCGGGGGATGACGAGCAGTACTTC.

The CDR3 protein is CASSFLAGGSGANVLTF. The CDR3 nucleotides read TGTGCCAGCAGTTTCCTAGCGGGGGGCTCTGGGGCCAACGTCCTGACTTTC. The chain recombines TRBV2 with TRBJ2-6; TRBD2 matches at 11 bases. V lost 5 bases to trimming and J lost 0 bases; unmatched junction nucleotides: 3. In germline, CDR1 is SNHLY, CDR2 FYNNEI. The CDR3 is 17 amino acids.

This clone is a singleton in its sample. The rearrangement joins TRBV20-1 to TRBJ1-1, with a weak D call TRBD1 (5 bases). The V end lost 4 bases, the J end lost 2 bases, and 11 bases lay between the germline ends. The CDR3 is made up of 13 amino acids. Germline CDR1 DFQATT, CDR2 SNEGSKA (reference sequence). CDR3 DNA sequence: TGCAGTGCTACTGACAGAACCAACACTGAAGCTTTCTTT. The encoded protein is CSATDRTNTEAFF.

The V and J genes are TRBV7-3 and TRBJ2-7; a weak D match, TRBD2 (6 bases). The germline V and J ends were trimmed by 4 bases and 4 bases, with 14 bases remaining between them. CDR1 and CDR2 from the germline V gene are SGHTA and FQGTGA. There are 14 residues in the CDR3. CDR3 DNA sequence: TGTGCCAGCAGCTCGTTTTTGGGGGGTTACGAGCAGTACTTC. This codes for CASSSFLGGYEQYF.

This clone was observed a few times. This chain links TRBV5-1 with TRBJ1-4; D not resolved. The ends were cut back, 2 bases at V and 0 bases at J, with 5 bases in the middle. This CDR3 is 14 amino acids long. Germline assignment: CDR1 SGHRS and CDR2 YFSETQ. The CDR3 here is CASSFGATNEKLFF. The CDR3 region has the DNA TGCGCCAGCAGCTTCGGGGCAACTAATGAAAAACTGTTTTTT.

The rearrangement links TRBV5-1 to TRBJ2-7; the D gene is possibly TRBD1 (6 bases). The V and J ends lost 0 bases and 6 bases respectively, with 10 bases between them. Germline V gives CDR1 SGHRS, CDR2 YFSETQ. The CDR3 is made up of 13 amino acids. CDR3 nucleotide sequence: TGCGCCAGCAGCTTGGGGGGGCCCGTCGAGCAGTACTTC. Amino acids: CASSLGGPVEQYF.

The rearrangement uses TRBV5-4 and TRBJ1-1; D not resolved. This CDR3 comprises 14 residues. The V gene's germline CDR1 is SGHNT and CDR2 YYREEE (reference sequence). V shed 0 bases and J shed 1 base, with 7 bases lying between them. In DNA, the CDR3 is TGTGCCAGCAGCTTGGGGCAATCGAACACTGAAGCTTTCTTT. Translated, it gives CASSLGQSNTEAFF.

The chain combines TRBV11-2 with TRBJ2-7; the D gene is possibly TRBD1 (6 bases). The V gene's germline CDR1 is SGHAT and CDR2 FQNNGV. The CDR3 is made up of 13 amino acids. The V and J ends lost 2 bases and 3 bases respectively, with 8 bases between them. CDR3 nucleotides: TGTGCCAGCAGCTTAAGGGGGTACTACGAGCAGTACTTC. Residues: CASSLRGYYEQYF.